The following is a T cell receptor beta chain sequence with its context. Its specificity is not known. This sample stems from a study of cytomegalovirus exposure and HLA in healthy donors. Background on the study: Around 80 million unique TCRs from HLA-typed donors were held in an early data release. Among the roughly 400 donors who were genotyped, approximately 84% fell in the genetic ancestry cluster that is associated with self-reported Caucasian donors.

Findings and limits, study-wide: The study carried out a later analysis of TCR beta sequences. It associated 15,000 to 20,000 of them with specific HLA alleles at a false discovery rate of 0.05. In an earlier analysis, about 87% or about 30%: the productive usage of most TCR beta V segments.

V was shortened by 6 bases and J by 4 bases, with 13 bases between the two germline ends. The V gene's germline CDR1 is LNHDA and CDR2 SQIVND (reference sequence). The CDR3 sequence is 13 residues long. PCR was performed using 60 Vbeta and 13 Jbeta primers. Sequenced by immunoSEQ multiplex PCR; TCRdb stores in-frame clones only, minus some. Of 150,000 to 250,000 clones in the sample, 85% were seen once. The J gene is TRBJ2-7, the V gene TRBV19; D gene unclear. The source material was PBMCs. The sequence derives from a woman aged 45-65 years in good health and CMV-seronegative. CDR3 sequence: CASREITRYEQYF. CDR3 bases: TGTGCCAGTAGGGAAATAACCAGGTACGAGCAGTACTTC.